A single sample gave rise to the 16 T cell receptor beta chains below, sequenced in a study of vaccination effects on CD4 cells after COVID-19. Which antigens these TCRs recognize remains unknown. Assay used: immunoSEQ multiplex PCR; TCRdb lists only in-frame clones, some missing. The sample carries roughly 71,000 clones, roughly 76% recorded once. Viral peptide pool expansion of antigen-specific CD4+ T cells preceded sequencing in the ViraFEST assay. Isolating CD4+ T cells followed about 11 days of culture. Everyone in the study got two shots of either the BNT162b2 or mRNA-1273 vaccine. The sample here was CD4+ T cells from PBMCs cultured with HCoV-OC43 spike peptides, taken after COVID-19 vaccination. Subset reported: HCoV-OC43 spike overlapping peptide pool stimulation. These receptors came from a human donor who received a COVID-19 vaccine.

V usage is TRBV9 and J usage is TRBJ1-6; D unclear. V was shortened by 4 bases and J by 1 base, with 6 bases between the two germline ends. The germline V gene encodes CDR1 SGDLS and CDR2 YYNGEE. The CDR3 covers 14 residues. CDR3 region: CASSSSSYNSPLHF. CDR3 sequence (DNA): TGTGCCAGCAGCTCAAGTTCCTATAATTCACCCCTCCACTTT.

V is TRBV6-5 and J is TRBJ1-3; 7 bases agree with TRBD1. The CDR3 runs to 13 residues. V was clipped by 6 bases and J by 4 bases; unmatched bases: 3. In germline, CDR1 is MNHEY, CDR2 SVGAGI. The CDR3 spells CASSSGQGNTIYF. DNA of the CDR3: TGTGCCAGCAGCTCGGGACAGGGAAACACCATATATTTT.

Only one count was recorded for this clone. This rearrangement joins TRBV11-2 to TRBJ2-1; D remains ambiguous. Deletions cut 3 bases from V and 7 bases from J, with 7 bases between. Germline loops: CDR1 SGHAT, CDR2 FQNNGV. The CDR3 sequence is 12 residues long. CDR3 in DNA: TGTGCCAGCAGCTTTTATGGGAATGAGCAGTTCTTC. Encoded protein: CASSFYGNEQFF.

The chain is built from TRBV18 and TRBJ2-1; 9 bases line up with TRBD1. Germline CDR1 and CDR2: KGHSH and LQKENI. This CDR3 region has 13 residues. V lost 6 bases and J lost 7; bases outside the gene matches: 4. CDR3 region: CASSSGTGNEQFF. Written as DNA, the CDR3 is TGTGCCAGCTCCTCCGGGACAGGGAATGAGCAGTTCTTC.

The chain employs TRBV7-9 and TRBJ1-5; D uncertain. The CDR3 is made up of 14 amino acids. Per germline, CDR1 SEHNR and CDR2 FQNEAQ (reference sequence). Deletions cut 4 bases from V and 7 bases from J, with 14 bases between. The CDR3 DNA is TGTGCCAGCAGCTCGGACCCAGCCCCCCAGCCCCAGCATTTT. This gives the protein CASSSDPAPQPQHF.

This clone has just one count. The rearrangement links TRBV7-2 to TRBJ2-5; 7 nucleotides match TRBD1. Germline V gives CDR1 SGHTA, CDR2 FQGNSA. The CDR3 has 13 amino acids. After removal of 4 bases from V and 1 base from J, the junction contained 0 bases not matched to a gene. The CDR3 sequence is CASSSGGQETQYF. CDR3 nucleotide sequence: TGTGCCAGCAGCTCAGGGGGCCAAGAGACCCAGTACTTC.

This clone has just a few counts. The chain employs TRBV10-1 and TRBJ2-3; the match to TRBD2 covers 8 bases. J was trimmed by 2 bases and V by 7 bases; bases with no gene match: 11. The germline gives CDR1 WNHNN, CDR2 SYGVQD (reference sequence). CDR3 size: 16 residues. CDR3 nucleotide sequence: TGCGCCAGCAACGGCGGGGGGACTCTATCCACAGATACGCAGTATTTT. This sequence encodes CASNGGGTLSTDTQYF.

The chain employs TRBV30 and TRBJ1-5; 8 bases fit TRBD1. Per germline, CDR1 GTSNPN and CDR2 SVGIG (reference sequence). Trimming removed 0 bases from V and 7 bases from J; junction bases left unmatched: 5. The CDR3 has 14 amino acids. Here the CDR3 reads CAWSVGQGRQPQHF. The CDR3 DNA sequence: TGTGCCTGGAGTGTAGGACAGGGTCGCCAGCCCCAGCATTTT.

This clone was observed a handful of times. The chain is built from TRBV2 and TRBJ1-1; 8 bases are a match to TRBD1. The germline CDR1 and CDR2 sequences are SNHLY and FYNNEI. The CDR3 totals 13 residues. V trimming: 4 bases; J trimming: 7 bases; junction bases outside the gene matches: 5. The CDR3 spells CASSVTGAGEAFF. The CDR3 nucleotides are TGTGCCAGCAGTGTGACAGGGGCGGGTGAAGCTTTCTTT.

V is TRBV4-1 and J is TRBJ2-5; TRBD2 matches at 14 bases. CDR1 is MGHRA, CDR2 YSYEKL, per germline. The CDR3 is 20 residues long. V gave up 1 base and J gave up 0 bases; unmatched junction bases: 10. CDR3 DNA sequence: TGCGCCAGCAGCCAAGCCTTACCCGGGACTAGCGGGGGTAACCAAGAGACCCAGTACTTC. It yields the protein CASSQALPGTSGGNQETQYF.

The V call is TRBV19, the J call TRBJ1-2; 9 nucleotides align to TRBD1. CDR1 is LNHDA, CDR2 SQIVND, per germline (reference sequence). Trimming cost V 9 bases and J 2 bases; bases outside gene matches: 4. The CDR3 covers 13 residues. In nucleotides, the CDR3 is TGTGCCAGCTGGGACAGGGACAACTATGGCTACACCTTC. Protein product: CASWDRDNYGYTF.

The chain is built from TRBV19 and TRBJ2-5, with 10 bases identical to TRBD2. The length of the CDR3 is 16 residues. Per the germline V gene, CDR1 is LNHDA and CDR2 is SQIVND (reference sequence). The V segment lost 5 bases and the J segment 2 bases; nucleotides outside the gene matches: 8. CDR3 DNA: TGTGCCAGTAGTTCCCGCCCGACTAGCGGGCAAGAGACCCAGTACTTC. Its translation: CASSSRPTSGQETQYF.

V gene TRBV4-3 combines with J gene TRBJ1-1, with D uncertain. The length of the CDR3 is 14 residues. Trimming took off 4 bases at V and 1 base at J, with 10 bases between the two ends. The germline gives CDR1 LGHNA, CDR2 YSLEER. CDR3 nucleotides: TGCGCCAGCAGCCCCCTCCCAGGGAACACTGAAGCTTTCTTT. This encodes CASSPLPGNTEAFF.

This chain connects TRBV5-5 to TRBJ1-5; TRBD1 is a possible D gene (5 bases). V was pared by 0 bases and J by 9 bases, with 10 bases between. This CDR3 has 13 amino acids. Germline V gives CDR1 SGHKS, CDR2 YYEKEE (reference sequence). CDR3 DNA: TGTGCCAGCAGCTTGGGGCGGGACGCGCCCCAGCATTTT. The encoded protein is CASSLGRDAPQHF.

This clone showed up just a few times. The rearrangement joins TRBV5-4 to TRBJ2-1; TRBD1 aligns across 9 bases. CDR1 is SGHNT and CDR2 is YYREEE in the germline V gene (reference sequence). This CDR3 region has 16 residues. The trim removed 4 bases at V and 1 base at J, leaving 6 bases unmatched. Written as DNA, the CDR3 is TGTGCCAGCAGCCGCGTGGACAGGGGTTCCTACAATGAGCAGTTCTTC. Amino acids: CASSRVDRGSYNEQFF.

This clone was seen a handful of times. The V and J genes are TRBV4-2 and TRBJ2-2; D is unresolved. Germline V gene sequence: CDR1 LGHNA, CDR2 YNFKEQ. V was pared by 4 bases and J by 1 base, with 16 bases between. The CDR3 loop spans 17 amino acids. CDR3 in DNA: TGTGCCAGCAGCCCTCTTGCCATATTCCTGAACACCGGGGAGCTGTTTTTT. Translated, it gives CASSPLAIFLNTGELFF.